Shown below are 23 T cell receptor beta chains from a single sample sequenced in a study of T cell responses to AZD1222 COVID-19 vaccine. Some clones are missing from TCRdb's copy, which holds only in-frame ones; the method was immunoSEQ multiplex PCR. This table has some 120,000 clones, more than 80% appearing once. The sequencing used peripheral blood, collected on day 0 of AZD1222 vaccination. All receptors derive from an adult in good health.

The chain carries TRBV24-1 and TRBJ1-2; possibly TRBD1 for D (5 bases). This CDR3 has 14 amino acids. The germline V gene encodes CDR1 KGHDR and CDR2 SFDVKD. Trimming shortened V by 3 bases and J by 3 bases, and 10 bases separated the two germline ends. The CDR3 nucleotides are TGTGCCACCAGTGATCGGGTAGGGGACTATGGCTACACCTTC. The encoded protein is CATSDRVGDYGYTF.

V is TRBV2 and J is TRBJ1-1; D is unresolved. This CDR3 has 13 residues. The germline V gene encodes CDR1 SNHLY and CDR2 FYNNEI. The ends were cut back, 7 bases at V and 3 bases at J, with 12 bases in the middle. The CDR3 protein is CASNMEEDTEAFF. In DNA form, the CDR3 reads TGTGCCAGCAACATGGAGGAGGACACTGAAGCTTTCTTT.

The CDR3 reads CASSFGSQPQHF. As DNA, the CDR3 is TGTGCCAGCAGTTTTGGGAGCCAGCCCCAGCATTTT. The chain recombines TRBV28 with TRBJ1-5; D is undetermined. The CDR3 totals 12 residues. Germline-derived CDR1 and CDR2 are MDHEN and SYDVKM. The V end was cut by 3 bases, the J end by 7 bases, with 7 bases between.

This CDR3 reads CASSPEGNTEAFF. CDR3 nucleotides: TGCGCCAGCAGCCCCGAAGGGAACACTGAAGCTTTCTTT. The J gene is TRBJ1-1, the V gene TRBV5-1; D ambiguous. Germline V gene lookup returns CDR1 SGHRS and CDR2 YFSETQ. V was cut by 4 bases and J by 1 base, with 8 bases left in between. This CDR3 spans 13 amino acids.

This clone showed up just once. The J gene is TRBJ2-3, the V gene TRBV3-1 (or the pseudogene TRBV3-2), with 8 bases lining up with TRBD1. Germline-derived CDR1 and CDR2 are LGHDT and YNNKEL (reference sequence). The CDR3 is made up of 16 amino acids. V was pared by 0 bases and J by 3 bases, with 5 bases of the junction left unmatched. CDR3 protein: CASSQDPDRATDTQYF. CDR3 nucleotides: TGTGCCAGCAGCCAAGATCCGGACAGGGCTACAGATACGCAGTATTTT.

This chain joins TRBV18 and TRBJ1-6; D is possibly TRBD1 (6 bases). The CDR3 is 13 residues long. Trimming pared 3 bases from V and 7 bases from J, leaving 7 bases between. Germline CDR1 is KGHSH and CDR2 is LQKENI. CDR3 region: CASSPDSNSPLHF. CDR3 nucleotide sequence: TGTGCCAGCTCACCGGACAGCAATTCACCCCTCCACTTT.

The chain employs TRBV5-6 and TRBJ2-7, with TRBD1 matching over 8 bases. The CDR3 is 15 amino acids. Germline values: CDR1 SGHDT, CDR2 YYEEEE. Trimming removed 2 bases from V and 2 bases from J; junction bases left unmatched: 6. CDR3 nucleotides: TGTGCCAGCAGCTTAGCCGGGACAGGCACCTACGAGCAGTACTTC. It codes for CASSLAGTGTYEQYF.

CDR3 sequence: CASSEGAVLEAFF. The CDR3 DNA sequence: TGTGCCAGCAGTGAGGGGGCAGTTTTAGAAGCTTTCTTT. The chain joins TRBV2 to TRBJ1-1, with D possibly matching TRBD1 (6 bases). V lost 3 bases to trimming and J lost 8 bases, with 13 bases between them. Looked up from germline, CDR1 is SNHLY and CDR2 is FYNNEI. CDR3 size: 13 residues.

The chain is built from TRBV19 and TRBJ1-2, with D perhaps matching TRBD1 (5 bases). The germline V and J ends were trimmed by 9 bases and 3 bases, with 20 bases remaining between them. CDR3 length equals 15 residues. Germline-derived CDR1 and CDR2 are LNHDA and SQIVND (reference sequence). The CDR3 reads CASQGREGSYYGYTF. CDR3 nucleotides: TGTGCCAGCCAGGGCCGGGAGGGATCTTACTATGGCTACACCTTC. Together with reference TRBV19 and TRBJ1-2, the CDR3 gives the full variable domain: DGGITQSPKYLFRKEGQNVTLSCEQNLNHDAMYWYRQDPGQGLRLIYYSQIVNDFQKGDIAEGYSVSREKKESFPLTVTSAQKNPTAFYLCASQGREGSYYGYTFGSGTRLTVV.

The V and J genes are TRBV5-8 and TRBJ1-1; a weak D match, TRBD1 (6 bases). The V gene lost 0 bases and the J gene lost 5 bases, with 14 bases spanning the gap. The CDR3 runs 15 residues. The germline V gene has CDR1 SGHTS and CDR2 YDEGEE. CDR3 nucleotide sequence: TGTGCCAGCAGCTTGGCCACAGGGCAGCAAACTGAAGCTTTCTTT. Its translation is CASSLATGQQTEAFF.

The chain links TRBV15 to TRBJ1-2; 8 bases map to TRBD1. This CDR3 is built from 13 residues. After removal of 8 bases from V and 7 bases from J, the junction contained 9 bases not matched to a gene. Per the germline V gene, CDR1 is LNHNV and CDR2 is YYDKDF (reference sequence). For the CDR3, the DNA is TGTGCCACCGGTGGACAGGGCTTGGCTGGCTACACCTTC. Residues: CATGGQGLAGYTF. Together with reference TRBV15 and TRBJ1-2, the CDR3 gives the full variable domain: DAMVIQNPRYQVTQFGKPVTLSCSQTLNHNVMYWYQQKSSQAPKLLFHYYDKDFNNEADTPDNFQSRRPNTSFCFLDIRSPGLGDTAMYLCATGGQGLAGYTFGSGTRLTVV.

V is TRBV28 and J is TRBJ2-7; TRBD2 aligns across 9 bases. V was clipped by 2 bases and J by 10 bases; unmatched bases: 6. CDR3 length: 13 amino acids. Germline CDR1 MDHEN, CDR2 SYDVKM. CDR3 coding DNA: TGTGCCAGCAGTTTACAGCTAGCGGGGCTCCAGTACTTC. This codes for CASSLQLAGLQYF.

The V and J genes are TRBV7-9 and TRBJ1-6; D unresolved. The germline CDR1 and CDR2 sequences are SEHNR and FQNEAQ (reference sequence). The CDR3 covers 15 residues. Trimming took off 5 bases at V and 7 bases at J, with 15 bases between the two ends. CDR3 loop: CASSERSQRNSPLHF. The CDR3 nucleotides read TGTGCCAGCAGCGAAAGGTCCCAGCGGAATTCACCCCTCCACTTT. Looking up the rest from reference TRBV7-9 and TRBJ1-6 gives the full variable domain: DTGVSQNPRHKITKRGQNVTFRCDPISEHNRLYWYRQTLGQGPEFLTYFQNEAQLEKSRLLSDRFSAERPKGSFSTLEIQRTEQGDSAMYLCASSERSQRNSPLHFGNGTRLTVT.

This sequence joins TRBV7-9 and TRBJ1-5; D not resolved. CDR1 is SEHNR, CDR2 FQNEAQ, per germline (reference sequence). The CDR3 runs to 15 residues. The V end was cut by 1 base, the J end by 11 bases, with 18 bases between. CDR3 in DNA: TGTGCCAGCAGCTTAGGCGCAACAATTGGGGAGACCCAGCATTTT. Its translation is CASSLGATIGETQHF.

As for this clone: The same CDR3 can be traced to other DNA sequences in this sample. The chain links TRBV30 to TRBJ2-3, with D perhaps TRBD2 (5 bases). CDR1 GTSNPN and CDR2 SVGIG come from the germline V gene (reference sequence). The CDR3 loop spans 13 amino acids. The V gene lost 0 bases and the J gene lost 3 bases, with 7 bases spanning the gap. This chain's CDR3 is CAWSVSGTDTQYF. CDR3 nucleotide sequence: TGTGCCTGGAGTGTGTCGGGAACAGATACGCAGTATTTT.

This clone occurred a few times. The chain links TRBV5-3 to TRBJ1-6, with 8 bases that match TRBD1. TRBV5-3 is classed as an ORF, of uncertain function. The J segment lost 5 bases and the V segment lost 4 bases, leaving 5 bases of the junction unmatched. This CDR3 is 15 amino acids long. As DNA, the CDR3 is TGTGCCAGAAGCACGGGGACAGGAGATAATTCACCCCTCCACTTT. Translation: CARSTGTGDNSPLHF.

The chain joins TRBV2 to TRBJ1-2, with D unresolved. CDR1 and CDR2 from the germline V gene are SNHLY and FYNNEI. The CDR3 sequence is 12 residues long. V dropped 1 base and J dropped 8 bases, with 8 bases sitting between them. The CDR3 DNA follows: TGTGCCAGCAGTGAAGAGGTAGGCGGCTACACCTTC. This sequence encodes CASSEEVGGYTF.

This clone was counted a single time. The V call is TRBV7-6, the J call TRBJ2-2; the D gene is possibly TRBD2 (5 bases). This CDR3 spans 16 amino acids. Per germline, CDR1 SGHVS and CDR2 FNYEAQ. V dropped 0 bases and J dropped 6 bases, with 14 bases sitting between them. CDR3 sequence: CASSLARPGYAGELFF. For the CDR3, the DNA is TGTGCCAGCAGCTTAGCGCGTCCGGGGTACGCCGGGGAGCTGTTTTTT.

As for this clone: Other DNA sequences in the sample encode the same CDR3. The chain joins TRBV28 to TRBJ1-5; D not certain. The V end lost 4 bases, the J end lost 4 bases, and 5 bases lay between the germline ends. CDR1 MDHEN and CDR2 SYDVKM come from the germline V gene. The length of the CDR3 is 12 residues. CDR3 region: CASSYSNQPQHF. For the CDR3, the DNA is TGTGCCAGCAGTTACAGTAATCAGCCCCAGCATTTT.

CDR3 sequence reads: CASSLEAVTNYGYTF. CDR3 DNA sequence: TGCGCCAGCAGCTTGGAAGCGGTTACTAACTATGGCTACACCTTC. V is TRBV5-1 and J is TRBJ1-2; D ambiguous. Deletions cut 0 bases from V and 0 bases from J, with 9 bases between. The CDR3 length is 15 residues. Germline V gene data show CDR1 as SGHRS and CDR2 as YFSETQ.

This clone was counted between two and nine times. This chain joins TRBV7-2 and TRBJ2-7; possibly TRBD2 for D (6 bases). CDR3 length: 14 residues. Germline CDR1 is SGHTA and CDR2 is FQGNSA. V was clipped by 5 bases and J by 2 bases, with 13 bases between them. The CDR3 DNA reads TGTGCCAGCAGCCCTAGCGTGGGAACCTACGAGCAGTACTTC. Its protein is CASSPSVGTYEQYF.

The rearrangement joins TRBV6-2 or TRBV6-3 to TRBJ2-7; possible D gene TRBD2, 5 bases. The V end lost 5 bases, the J end lost 2 bases, and 10 bases lay between the germline ends. Germline loops: CDR1 MNHEY, CDR2 SVGEGT. The CDR3 loop spans 13 amino acids. Here the CDR3 reads CASSIGEPYEQYF. CDR3 bases: TGTGCCAGCAGTATCGGGGAGCCCTACGAGCAGTACTTC.

CDR3 sequence reads: CASSFTGATWYTF. CDR3 coding DNA: TGTGCCAGCAGCTTCACCGGGGCGACCTGGTACACCTTC. The rearrangement joins TRBV7-2 to TRBJ1-2; tentative D call: TRBD1 (5 bases). Germline V gene sequence: CDR1 SGHTA, CDR2 FQGNSA. Deletions cut 3 bases from V and 11 bases from J, with 16 bases between. This CDR3 spans 13 amino acids.